Following are 30 T cell receptor beta chains from one sample sequenced in a study of OX40 agonist ivuxolimab in advanced cancers. Produced via immunoSEQ multiplex PCR; TCRdb's table is partial and in-frame only. This table holds tens of thousands of clones, 88% found once. The material was CD4+ or CD8+ T cells sorted from blood, obtained in a trial of the OX40 agonist ivuxolimab. All receptors come from an adult with an advanced solid tumor such as melanoma, head and neck, liver or kidney cancer.

The rearrangement links TRBV4-2 to TRBJ2-1, with D tentatively TRBD1 (6 bases). The V and J ends lost 3 bases and 8 bases respectively, with 17 bases between them. CDR3 length equals 15 residues. Germline lookup yields CDR1 LGHNA and CDR2 YNFKEQ. The chain's CDR3 is CASSQRTDLLDEQFF. CDR3 in DNA: TGTGCCAGCAGCCAGAGGACAGACCTCTTAGATGAGCAGTTCTTC.

The V call is TRBV19, the J call TRBJ1-2; 8 bases match TRBD1. V lost 4 bases and J lost 0; bases outside the gene matches: 10. CDR1 is LNHDA, CDR2 SQIVND, per germline (reference sequence). This CDR3 comprises 17 residues. CDR3: CASSTSLGTGANYGYTF. As DNA, the CDR3 is TGTGCCAGTAGTACTTCTCTTGGGACAGGAGCTAACTATGGCTACACCTTC. The whole variable domain, remainder taken from reference TRBV19 and TRBJ1-2, is DGGITQSPKYLFRKEGQNVTLSCEQNLNHDAMYWYRQDPGQGLRLIYYSQIVNDFQKGDIAEGYSVSREKKESFPLTVTSAQKNPTAFYLCASSTSLGTGANYGYTFGSGTRLTVV.

The V gene is TRBV27, the J gene TRBJ2-7, with 7 bases identical to TRBD2. Trimming cost V 2 bases and J 4 bases; bases outside gene matches: 5. The germline CDR1 and CDR2 sequences are MNHEY and SMNVEV (reference sequence). This CDR3 is built from 14 residues. CDR3 region: CASSLTLGGYEQYF. The CDR3 coding sequence is TGTGCCAGCAGTTTAACCCTCGGGGGGTACGAGCAGTACTTC.

The chain carries TRBV6-5 and TRBJ1-5; the D is unclear. Trimming took off 6 bases at V and 7 bases at J, with 13 bases between the two ends. The CDR3 has 13 amino acids. The germline CDR1 and CDR2 sequences are MNHEY and SVGAGI. The CDR3 reads CASRRALGQPQHF. In nucleotides, the CDR3 is TGTGCCAGCAGGAGGGCCCTAGGGCAGCCCCAGCATTTT.

The chain carries TRBV4-1 and TRBJ2-7; 7 positions match TRBD2. The CDR3 has 12 amino acids. Germline lookup yields CDR1 MGHRA and CDR2 YSYEKL. With 4 bases clipped from V and 9 bases from J, the junction kept 6 bases outside the gene matches. The CDR3 bases are TGCGCCAGCAGCCTCTTAGCGGGTGTGCAGTACTTC. Translated: CASSLLAGVQYF.

This chain uses TRBV28 with TRBJ1-5; D unresolved. Germline-derived CDR1 and CDR2 are MDHEN and SYDVKM. CDR3 length: 14 residues. Trimming took 1 base from V and 4 from J, leaving 8 bases between them. CDR3 protein: CASSLLLGNQPQHF. The CDR3 DNA sequence: TGTGCCAGCAGTTTATTGCTAGGGAATCAGCCCCAGCATTTT. Combining the CDR3 with reference TRBV28 and TRBJ1-5 gives the whole variable domain DVKVTQSSRYLVKRTGEKVFLECVQDMDHENMFWYRQDPGLGLRLIYFSYDVKMKEKGDIPEGYSVSREKKERFSLILESASTNQTSMYLCASSLLLGNQPQHFGDGTRLSIL.

CDR3 region: CASSLSLAEYQETQYF. CDR3 coding DNA: TGTGCCAGCAGTTTATCGCTGGCAGAGTACCAAGAGACCCAGTACTTC. The V call is TRBV27, the J call TRBJ2-5; D remains unclear. CDR1 and CDR2 (germline): MNHEY, SMNVEV (reference sequence). V was clipped by 0 bases and J by 0 bases, with 11 bases between them. The CDR3 runs 16 residues.

This chain uses TRBV5-8 with TRBJ1-2; 7 bases match TRBD1. J gave up 8 bases and V 0 bases, and 4 bases lay outside the gene matches. Germline V gene lookup returns CDR1 SGHTS and CDR2 YDEGEE. The CDR3 contains 13 residues. CDR3 amino acids: CASSLGGTEGYTF. The CDR3 region has the DNA TGTGCCAGCAGCTTGGGGGGGACAGAAGGCTACACCTTC.

This clone was detected many times. V usage is TRBV4-2 and J usage is TRBJ2-3; 7 bases fit TRBD1. CDR1 is LGHNA and CDR2 is YNFKEQ in the germline V gene. The CDR3 has 14 residues. V was pared by 0 bases and J by 4 bases, with 1 base of the junction left unmatched. This CDR3 reads CASSQETGSDTQYF. DNA of the CDR3: TGTGCCAGCAGCCAAGAGACAGGGTCAGATACGCAGTATTTT.

The chain links TRBV29-1 to TRBJ2-7; tentative D call: TRBD1 (6 bases). The V end was cut by 5 bases, the J end by 0 bases, with 14 bases between. CDR3 length equals 14 residues. Germline V gene lookup returns CDR1 SQVTM and CDR2 ANQGSEA. Written as DNA, the CDR3 is TGCAGCGTTCTCACAGGGAAGGCCTCCTACGAGCAGTACTTC. Translation gives CSVLTGKASYEQYF.

This clone has only one observation. The chain links TRBV28 to TRBJ2-4, with no clear D. With 4 bases removed from V and 0 bases from J, the gap between germline ends came to 7 bases. Germline CDR1 reads MDHEN; CDR2 reads SYDVKM. There are 14 residues in the CDR3. The CDR3 here is CASSSDLAKNIQYF. The DNA for the CDR3 is TGTGCCAGCAGTTCAGATCTAGCCAAAAACATTCAGTACTTC.

On this clone itself: Germline and junction disagree at one end, which may indicate a read error. The chain employs TRBV4-1 and TRBJ2-7; D gene ambiguous. The germline V gene has CDR1 MGHRA and CDR2 YSYEKL. This CDR3 is 12 amino acids long. The CDR3 region is CASSQDGDEQYF. CDR3 DNA: TGTGCCAGCAGCCAAGATGGGGACGAGCAGTACTTC.

The V call is TRBV7-9, the J call TRBJ2-3; D ambiguous. Per germline, CDR1 SEHNR and CDR2 FQNEAQ (reference sequence). V lost 1 base and J lost 4, with 6 bases in between. The CDR3 has 13 residues. The CDR3 reads CASSLERADTQYF. The CDR3 coding sequence is TGTGCCAGCAGCTTAGAACGGGCAGATACGCAGTATTTT.

The chain combines TRBV13 with TRBJ2-7, with D perhaps TRBD1 (6 bases). The germline gives CDR1 PRHDT, CDR2 FYEKMQ (reference sequence). The CDR3 consists of 15 residues. V was pared by 2 bases and J by 0 bases, with 11 bases between. The CDR3 region is CASSLLQGLSYEQYF. CDR3 in DNA: TGTGCCAGCAGCTTACTACAGGGCCTCTCCTACGAGCAGTACTTC.

The chain recombines TRBV7-8 with TRBJ2-3, with a possible D match to TRBD2 (6 bases). Per the germline V gene, CDR1 is SGHVS and CDR2 is FQNEAQ. The germline V and J ends were trimmed by 0 bases and 0 bases, with 22 bases remaining between them. The CDR3 extends over 20 amino acids. The DNA of the CDR3 is TGTGCCAGCAGCTTAGCGCGGGCGGCTAGCGCTGTTCCTAGCACAGATACGCAGTATTTT. As protein: CASSLARAASAVPSTDTQYF. The complete variable domain, with remaining parts taken from reference TRBV7-8 and TRBJ2-3, reads GAGVSQSPRYKVAKRGQDVALRCDPISGHVSLFWYQQALGQGPEFLTYFQNEAQLDKSGLPSDRFFAERPEGSVSTLKIQRTQQEDSAVYLCASSLARAASAVPSTDTQYFGPGTRLTVL.

The J gene is TRBJ2-7, the V gene TRBV5-6; possibly TRBD1 or TRBD2 for D (5 bases each). Trimming stripped 2 bases from V and 2 bases from J, with 14 bases between. The CDR3 is 15 residues long. Germline V gene data show CDR1 as SGHDT and CDR2 as YYEEEE. The CDR3 nucleotides are TGTGCCAGCAGCTTAGCCGGGACCGACACCTACGAGCAGTACTTC. It translates to CASSLAGTDTYEQYF.

The chain is built from TRBV7-9 and TRBJ2-4; TRBD2 agrees at 11 bases. Germline V gene data show CDR1 as SEHNR and CDR2 as FQNEAQ (reference sequence). This CDR3 is built from 16 residues. V shed 7 bases, J shed 3 bases, and the junction held 8 bases outside the gene matches. CDR3 amino acids: CASNPTGTSGKNIQYF. In DNA, the CDR3 is TGTGCCAGCAATCCGACCGGGACTAGCGGCAAAAACATTCAGTACTTC.

The chain uses TRBV7-6 and TRBJ2-7; D unclear. The ends were cut back, 1 base at V and 3 bases at J, with 13 bases in the middle. Germline loops: CDR1 SGHVS, CDR2 FNYEAQ. The length of the CDR3 is 15 residues. The CDR3 sequence is CASSLDVASSYEQYF. DNA for the CDR3: TGTGCCAGCAGCTTAGACGTCGCCAGTAGCTACGAGCAGTACTTC. The full variable domain, rest sourced from reference TRBV7-6 and TRBJ2-7, is GAGVSQSPRYKVTKRGQDVALRCDPISGHVSLYWYRQALGQGPEFLTYFNYEAQQDKSGLPNDRFSAERPEGSISTLTIQRTEQRDSAMYRCASSLDVASSYEQYFGPGTRLTVT.

This clone was recorded only once. The rearrangement uses TRBV18 and TRBJ1-1, with D perhaps TRBD1 (5 bases). Trimming removed 2 bases at V and 4 bases at J, with 8 bases between. The CDR3 is 13 residues long. Germline V gene data show CDR1 as KGHSH and CDR2 as LQKENI. The CDR3 protein is CASSPGAGTEAFF. Here the CDR3 DNA reads TGTGCCAGCTCACCAGGGGCGGGCACTGAAGCTTTCTTT.

The chain carries TRBV19 and TRBJ2-7, with D maybe TRBD1 (6 bases). Germline assignment: CDR1 LNHDA and CDR2 SQIVND (reference sequence). The length of the CDR3 is 13 residues. V dropped 9 bases and J dropped 3 bases, with 15 bases sitting between them. DNA of the CDR3: TGTGCCAGCGCTGACAGGCTTCGCTACGAGCAGTACTTC. This sequence encodes CASADRLRYEQYF.

The J gene is TRBJ2-7, the V gene TRBV29-1, with D maybe TRBD2 (6 bases). The CDR3 extends over 12 amino acids. Germline CDR1 is SQVTM and CDR2 is ANQGSEA. In nucleotides, the CDR3 is TGCAGGATCGGGACTTTTTTCGGCGAGCAGTACTTC. Its translation: CRIGTFFGEQYF.

V and J are TRBV9 and TRBJ1-1; possible D gene TRBD1, 5 bases. Germline V lookup: CDR1 SGDLS, CDR2 YYNGEE. V was trimmed by 4 bases and J by 1 base, leaving 8 bases between them. The CDR3 runs 13 residues. The CDR3 nucleotides are TGTGCCAGCAGCTTGACAGAGAACACTGAAGCTTTCTTT. Amino acids: CASSLTENTEAFF.

The rearrangement uses TRBV6-1 and TRBJ1-1; D is uncertain. The CDR3 is 11 amino acids. Trimming pared 6 bases from V and 6 bases from J, leaving 8 bases between. Germline values: CDR1 MNHNS, CDR2 SASEGT. The CDR3 DNA reads TGTGCCAGCAGGGTTCCCGCTGAAGCTTTCTTT. Its protein product is CASRVPAEAFF.

About this clone itself: The conserved phenylalanine or tryptophan is not found at the CDR3 terminus, so this likely reflects a read error. The limits of the CDR3 on the DNA are not certain, so only TCRdb's listed CDR3 is given. The chain uses TRBV11-2 and TRBJ1-2. CDR1 SGHAT and CDR2 FQNNGV come from the germline V gene. The CDR3 sequence runs 13 residues, both termini included. CDR3 sequence reads: CASSLDRGRFPRS.

This clone was recorded once. The chain employs TRBV28 and TRBJ1-5, with 7 positions matching TRBD1. CDR1 is MDHEN and CDR2 is SYDVKM in the germline V gene. The CDR3 runs 15 residues. The J segment lost 2 bases and the V segment lost 7 bases, leaving 8 bases of the junction unmatched. CDR3 loop: CASTLLQGGNQPQHF. CDR3 nucleotides: TGTGCCAGCACCTTGCTGCAGGGGGGCAATCAGCCCCAGCATTTT.

The V and J genes are TRBV10-1 and TRBJ1-1; unclear D gene. CDR3 length: 13 residues. The V and J ends lost 2 bases and 4 bases respectively, with 8 bases between them. Germline-derived CDR1 and CDR2 are WNHNN and SYGVQD (reference sequence). The CDR3 coding sequence is TGCGCCAGCAGTGAGACGTATGTCACTGAAGCTTTCTTT. Translation gives CASSETYVTEAFF.

In the case of this clone: Within the sample, other DNA sequences also encode this same CDR3. CDR3 DNA sequence: TGTGCCAGCAGCGACGGGACAGGGAAATACGAGCAGTACTTC. Protein sequence: CASSDGTGKYEQYF. V and J are TRBV4-2 and TRBJ2-7; TRBD1 matches at 9 bases. Germline CDR1 reads LGHNA; CDR2 reads YNFKEQ. Trimming at V came to 5 bases and at J to 4 bases, leaving 6 bases not matched to a gene. This CDR3 spans 14 amino acids.

The rearrangement uses TRBV27 and TRBJ1-1; the D is unclear. Trimming took 0 bases from V and 0 from J, leaving 8 bases between them. Germline assignment: CDR1 MNHEY and CDR2 SMNVEV (reference sequence). There are 15 residues in the CDR3. The CDR3: CASSLSAKLNTEAFF. The CDR3 nucleotides read TGTGCCAGCAGTTTATCTGCTAAATTGAACACTGAAGCTTTCTTT.

The rearrangement joins TRBV9 to TRBJ1-2; D gene ambiguous. The CDR3 length is 16 residues. V lost 0 bases to trimming and J lost 3 bases, with 15 bases between them. Germline lookup yields CDR1 SGDLS and CDR2 YYNGEE. CDR3 coding DNA: TGTGCCAGCAGCGTAGCCCGTGGCAGGCCGGACTATGGCTACACCTTC. Residues: CASSVARGRPDYGYTF. Using reference TRBV9 and TRBJ1-2 for the parts outside the CDR3, the full variable domain is DSGVTQTPKHLITATGQRVTLRCSPRSGDLSVYWYQQSLDQGLQFLIQYYNGEERAKGNILERFSAQQFPDLHSELNLSSLELGDSALYFCASSVARGRPDYGYTFGSGTRLTVV.

The chain is built from TRBV7-9 and TRBJ1-1; TRBD1 matches at 10 bases. The CDR3 is 16 residues long. The J segment lost 1 base and the V segment lost 5 bases, leaving 7 bases of the junction unmatched. Germline-derived CDR1 and CDR2 are SEHNR and FQNEAQ (reference sequence). CDR3 sequence reads: CASSPPDRGQNTEAFF. CDR3 DNA sequence: TGTGCCAGCAGCCCCCCCGACAGGGGGCAGAACACTGAAGCTTTCTTT. Supplemented by reference TRBV7-9 and TRBJ1-1, the full variable domain reads DTGVSQNPRHKITKRGQNVTFRCDPISEHNRLYWYRQTLGQGPEFLTYFQNEAQLEKSRLLSDRFSAERPKGSFSTLEIQRTEQGDSAMYLCASSPPDRGQNTEAFFGQGTRLTVV.